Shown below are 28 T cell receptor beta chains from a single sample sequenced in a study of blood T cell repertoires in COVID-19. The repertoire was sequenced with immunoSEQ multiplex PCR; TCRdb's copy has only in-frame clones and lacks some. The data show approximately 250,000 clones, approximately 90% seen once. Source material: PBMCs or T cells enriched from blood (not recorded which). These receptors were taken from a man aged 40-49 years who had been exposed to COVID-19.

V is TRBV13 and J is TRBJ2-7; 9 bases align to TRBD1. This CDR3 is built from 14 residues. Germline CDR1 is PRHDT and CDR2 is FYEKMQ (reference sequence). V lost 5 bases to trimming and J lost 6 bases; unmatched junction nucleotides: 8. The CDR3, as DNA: TGTGCCAGCAGCCCTGGGACAGGGTTGACCGAGCAGTACTTC. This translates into CASSPGTGLTEQYF.

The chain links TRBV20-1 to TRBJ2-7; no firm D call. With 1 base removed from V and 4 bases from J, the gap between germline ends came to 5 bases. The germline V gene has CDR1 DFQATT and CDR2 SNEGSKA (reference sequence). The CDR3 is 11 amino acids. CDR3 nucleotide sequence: TGCAGTGCTAGAGTTAATTACGAGCAGTACTTC. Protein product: CSARVNYEQYF.

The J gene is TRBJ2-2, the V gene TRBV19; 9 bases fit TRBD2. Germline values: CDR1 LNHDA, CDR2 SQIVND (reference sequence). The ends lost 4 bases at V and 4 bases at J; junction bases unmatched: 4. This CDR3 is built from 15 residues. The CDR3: CASSTLAGSTGELFF. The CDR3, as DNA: TGTGCCAGTAGTACACTAGCGGGTAGCACCGGGGAGCTGTTTTTT.

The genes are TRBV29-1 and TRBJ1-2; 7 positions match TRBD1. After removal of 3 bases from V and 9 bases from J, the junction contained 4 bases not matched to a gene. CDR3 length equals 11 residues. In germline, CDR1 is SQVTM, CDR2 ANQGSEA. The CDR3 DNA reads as TGCAGCGTTGACCGGGACAGCAGCTACACCTTC. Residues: CSVDRDSSYTF.

Here the CDR3 reads CASSSSVPNYGYTF. In DNA, the CDR3 is TGTGCCAGCAGCTCCTCTGTTCCTAACTATGGCTACACCTTC. V and J are TRBV7-2 and TRBJ1-2; D remains ambiguous. V was clipped by 4 bases and J by 0 bases, with 9 bases between them. The germline V gene encodes CDR1 SGHTA and CDR2 FQGNSA. This CDR3 region has 14 residues.

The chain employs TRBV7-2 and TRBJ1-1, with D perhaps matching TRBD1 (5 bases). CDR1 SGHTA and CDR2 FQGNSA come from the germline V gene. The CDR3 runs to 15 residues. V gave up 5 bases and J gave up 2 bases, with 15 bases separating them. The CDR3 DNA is TGTGCCAGCAGCCTTCGCCGACAGTCAAACACTGAAGCTTTCTTT. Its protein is CASSLRRQSNTEAFF.

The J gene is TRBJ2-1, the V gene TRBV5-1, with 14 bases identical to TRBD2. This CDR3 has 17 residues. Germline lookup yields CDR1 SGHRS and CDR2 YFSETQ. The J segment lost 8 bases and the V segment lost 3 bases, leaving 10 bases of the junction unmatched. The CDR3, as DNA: TGCGCCAGCAGCTCGCCGGGGACTAGCGGGAGTAGGTATGAGCAGTTCTTC. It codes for CASSSPGTSGSRYEQFF.

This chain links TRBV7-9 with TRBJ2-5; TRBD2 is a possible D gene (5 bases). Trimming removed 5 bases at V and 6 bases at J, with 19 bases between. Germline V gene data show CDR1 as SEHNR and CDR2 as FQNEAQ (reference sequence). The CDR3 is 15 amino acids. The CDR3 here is CASSPPFEGFQTQYF. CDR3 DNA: TGTGCCAGCAGCCCCCCATTCGAGGGTTTTCAGACCCAGTACTTC.

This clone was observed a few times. The CDR3 protein is CASRELKAGEQFF. The CDR3 nucleotides read TGTGCCAGCAGAGAACTAAAAGCGGGAGAGCAGTTCTTC. This chain connects TRBV2 to TRBJ2-1; TRBD2 agrees at 7 bases. The length of the CDR3 is 13 residues. Germline values: CDR1 SNHLY, CDR2 FYNNEI. J was trimmed by 10 bases and V by 6 bases; bases with no gene match: 9.

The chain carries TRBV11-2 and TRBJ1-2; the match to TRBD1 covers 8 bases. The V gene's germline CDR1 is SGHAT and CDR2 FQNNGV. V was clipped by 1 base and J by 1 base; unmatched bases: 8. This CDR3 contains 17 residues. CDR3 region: CASSLGPGQGINYGYTF. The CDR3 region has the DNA TGTGCCAGCAGCTTAGGCCCAGGACAGGGCATTAACTATGGCTACACCTTC. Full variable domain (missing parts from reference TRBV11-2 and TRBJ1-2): EAGVAQSPRYKIIEKRQSVAFWCNPISGHATLYWYQQILGQGPKLLIQFQNNGVVDDSQLPKDRFSAERLKGVDSTLKIQPAKLEDSAVYLCASSLGPGQGINYGYTFGSGTRLTVV.

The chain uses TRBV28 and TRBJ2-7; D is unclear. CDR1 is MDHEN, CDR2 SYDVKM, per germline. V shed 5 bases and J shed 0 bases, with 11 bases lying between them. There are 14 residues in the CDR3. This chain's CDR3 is CASSDYSNSYEQYF. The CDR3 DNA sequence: TGTGCCAGCAGTGATTACAGCAACTCCTACGAGCAGTACTTC.

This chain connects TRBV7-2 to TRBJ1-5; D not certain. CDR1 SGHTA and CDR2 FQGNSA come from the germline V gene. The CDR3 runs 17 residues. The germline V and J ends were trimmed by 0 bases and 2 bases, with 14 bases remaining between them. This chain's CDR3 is CASSLAESSFGNQPQHF. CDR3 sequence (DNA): TGTGCCAGCAGCTTAGCGGAGTCGTCCTTTGGCAATCAGCCCCAGCATTTT.

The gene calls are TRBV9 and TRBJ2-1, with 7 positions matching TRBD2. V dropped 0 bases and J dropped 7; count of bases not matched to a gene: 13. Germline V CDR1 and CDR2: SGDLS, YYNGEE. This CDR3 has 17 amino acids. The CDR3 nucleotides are TGTGCCAGCAGCGTAGCAGCTGGAAGTATCGGGGGGAATGAGCAGTTCTTC. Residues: CASSVAAGSIGGNEQFF.

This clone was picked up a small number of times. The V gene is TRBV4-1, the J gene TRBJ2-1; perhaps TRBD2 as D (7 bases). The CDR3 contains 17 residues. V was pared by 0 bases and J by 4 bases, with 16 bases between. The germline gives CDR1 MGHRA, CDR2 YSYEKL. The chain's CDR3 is CASSQDRRGGSYNEQFF. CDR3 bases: TGCGCCAGCAGCCAAGATCGGAGGGGGGGCAGTTACAATGAGCAGTTCTTC.

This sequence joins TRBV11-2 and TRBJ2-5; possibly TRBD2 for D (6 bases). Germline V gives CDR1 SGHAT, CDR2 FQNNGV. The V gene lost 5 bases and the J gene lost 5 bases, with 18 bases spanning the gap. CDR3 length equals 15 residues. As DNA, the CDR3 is TGTGCCAGCAGCCCTCGGCGGGGTAGTAGGGAGACCCAGTACTTC. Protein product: CASSPRRGSRETQYF.

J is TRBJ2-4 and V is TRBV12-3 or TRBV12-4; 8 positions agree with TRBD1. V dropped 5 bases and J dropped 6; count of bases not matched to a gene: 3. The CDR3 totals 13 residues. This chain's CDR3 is CASSPTGGNIQYF. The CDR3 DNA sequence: TGTGCCAGCAGTCCAACAGGGGGAAACATTCAGTACTTC.

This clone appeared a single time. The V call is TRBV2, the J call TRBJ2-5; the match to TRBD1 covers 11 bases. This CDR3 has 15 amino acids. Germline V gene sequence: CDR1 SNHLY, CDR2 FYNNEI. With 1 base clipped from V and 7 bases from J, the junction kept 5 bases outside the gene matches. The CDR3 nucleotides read TGTGCCAGCAGTGAAGGGACAGGGGGCGGTGGGACCCAGTACTTC. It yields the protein CASSEGTGGGGTQYF.

CDR3 sequence reads: CASSPPGGAVETQYF. CDR3 coding DNA: TGTGCCAGCAGCCCCCCAGGGGGCGCCGTCGAGACCCAGTACTTC. The chain recombines TRBV11-2 with TRBJ2-5; the match to TRBD1 covers 8 bases. This CDR3 has 15 residues. The V segment lost 5 bases and the J segment 5 bases; nucleotides outside the gene matches: 10. CDR1 and CDR2 (germline): SGHAT, FQNNGV.

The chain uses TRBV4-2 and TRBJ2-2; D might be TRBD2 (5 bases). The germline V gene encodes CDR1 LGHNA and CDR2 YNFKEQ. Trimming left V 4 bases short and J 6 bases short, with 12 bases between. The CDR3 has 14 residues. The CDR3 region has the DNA TGTGCCAGCAGCCCTACGTGGGAGCCCGGGGAGCTGTTTTTT. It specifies CASSPTWEPGELFF.

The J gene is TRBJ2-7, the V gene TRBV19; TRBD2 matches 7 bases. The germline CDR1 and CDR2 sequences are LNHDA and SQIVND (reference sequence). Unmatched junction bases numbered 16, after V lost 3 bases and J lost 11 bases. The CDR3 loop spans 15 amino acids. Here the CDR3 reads CASSMRSGGSIPEYF. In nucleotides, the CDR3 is TGTGCCAGTAGTATGCGTTCCGGCGGGAGTATTCCGGAGTACTTC.

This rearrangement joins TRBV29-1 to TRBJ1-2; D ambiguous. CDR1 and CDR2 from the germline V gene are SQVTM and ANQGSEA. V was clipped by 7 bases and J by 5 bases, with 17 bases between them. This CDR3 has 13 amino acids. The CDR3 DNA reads TGCAGCGCGAACTCTAAGAGCTGGTATGGCTACACCTTC. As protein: CSANSKSWYGYTF.

CDR3: CASSPGGGNEQYF. The CDR3 region has the DNA TGTGCCAGCAGCCCGGGAGGGGGTAACGAGCAGTACTTC. The rearrangement links TRBV3-1 (or the pseudogene TRBV3-2) to TRBJ2-7; 8 nucleotides agree with TRBD2. Germline trimming cut 4 bases from V and 5 bases from J; bases unmatched to any gene: 4. In germline, CDR1 is LGHDT, CDR2 YNNKEL (reference sequence). This CDR3 region has 13 residues.

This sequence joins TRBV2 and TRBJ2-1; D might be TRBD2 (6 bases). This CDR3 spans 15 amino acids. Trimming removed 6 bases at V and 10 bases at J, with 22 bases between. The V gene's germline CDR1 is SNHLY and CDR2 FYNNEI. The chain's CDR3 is CASRLGTAQEGEQFF. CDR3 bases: TGTGCCAGCAGACTCGGGACGGCTCAGGAGGGCGAGCAGTTCTTC.

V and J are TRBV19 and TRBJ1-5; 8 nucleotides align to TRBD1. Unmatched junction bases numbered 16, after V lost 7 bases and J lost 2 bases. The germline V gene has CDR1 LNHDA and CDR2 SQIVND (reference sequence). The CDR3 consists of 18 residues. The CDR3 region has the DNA TGTGCCAGTACCCAGAACCCAGCAGGGGGCATTGGCAATCAGCCCCAGCATTTT. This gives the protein CASTQNPAGGIGNQPQHF.

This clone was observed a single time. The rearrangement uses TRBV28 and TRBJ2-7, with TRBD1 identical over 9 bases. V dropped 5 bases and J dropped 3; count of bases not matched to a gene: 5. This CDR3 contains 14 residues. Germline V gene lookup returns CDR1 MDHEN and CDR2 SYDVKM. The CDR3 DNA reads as TGTGCCAGCAGTCTCGGGACAGGGAACTACGAGCAGTACTTC. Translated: CASSLGTGNYEQYF.

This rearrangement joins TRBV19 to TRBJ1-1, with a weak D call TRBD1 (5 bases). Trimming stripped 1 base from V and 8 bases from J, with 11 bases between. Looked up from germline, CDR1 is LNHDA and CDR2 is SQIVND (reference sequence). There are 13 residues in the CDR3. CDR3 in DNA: TGTGCCAGTAGTATAGCCGAGGGGAGGGAAGCTTTCTTT. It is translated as CASSIAEGREAFF.

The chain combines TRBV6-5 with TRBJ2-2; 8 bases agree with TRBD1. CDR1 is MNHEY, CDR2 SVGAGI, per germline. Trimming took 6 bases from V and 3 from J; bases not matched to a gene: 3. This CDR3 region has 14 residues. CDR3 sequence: CASSPDRDTGELFF. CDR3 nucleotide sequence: TGTGCCAGCAGCCCGGACAGGGACACCGGGGAGCTGTTTTTT.

CDR3 region: CASSPGTANTGELFF. In DNA form, the CDR3 reads TGTGCCAGCAGCCCCGGGACAGCGAACACCGGGGAGCTGTTTTTT. The gene calls are TRBV27 and TRBJ2-2; 7 bases agree with TRBD1. The CDR3 has 15 amino acids. Looked up from germline, CDR1 is MNHEY and CDR2 is SMNVEV (reference sequence). V shed 6 bases and J 0 bases; nucleotides not matched to a gene: 4.